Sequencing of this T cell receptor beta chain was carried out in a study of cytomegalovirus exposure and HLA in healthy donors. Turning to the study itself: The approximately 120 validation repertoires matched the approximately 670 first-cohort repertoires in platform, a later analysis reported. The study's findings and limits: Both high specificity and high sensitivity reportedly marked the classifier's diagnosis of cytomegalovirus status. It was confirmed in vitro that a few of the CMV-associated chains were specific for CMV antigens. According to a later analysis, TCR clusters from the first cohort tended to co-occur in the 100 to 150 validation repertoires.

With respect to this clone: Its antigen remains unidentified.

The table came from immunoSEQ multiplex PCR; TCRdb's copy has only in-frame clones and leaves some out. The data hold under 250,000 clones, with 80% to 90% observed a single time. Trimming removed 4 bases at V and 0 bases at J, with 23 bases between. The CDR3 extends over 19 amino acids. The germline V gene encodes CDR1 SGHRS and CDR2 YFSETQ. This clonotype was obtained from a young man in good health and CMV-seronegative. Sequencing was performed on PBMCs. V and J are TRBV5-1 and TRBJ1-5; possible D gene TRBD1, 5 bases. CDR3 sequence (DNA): TGCGCCAGCAGCCCGGGGGAGGACCCAAGTGGCGGTAGCAATCAGCCCCAGCATTTT. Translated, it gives CASSPGEDPSGGSNQPQHF.